The clone carrying this TCR beta chain was counted a single time. These data come from a study of blood T cell repertoires in COVID-19. On the study more broadly: The origin of the acute and convalescent COVID-19 samples was the United States, Italy and Spain. PBMCs, B-cell-depleted T cells, or T cells provided the cDNA or gDNA that made up the material.

Authors' analysis steps: Counts of nucleated cells, estimated from reference gene primer amplification, were obtained. The assay was immunoSEQ multiplex PCR, and TCRdb's table has in-frame clones only and misses some. V, J and clone size are those of that table, while D and trimming were read from the DNA. The table records 150,000 or so clones, more than 75% of them present only once. One Seattle source followed patients from active infection through their disease course. CDR1 MDHEN and CDR2 SYDVKM come from the germline V gene. V was shortened by 10 bases and J by 7 bases, with 26 bases between the two germline ends. The CDR3 runs to 16 residues.

The material sequenced was peripheral blood. The TCR was taken from an older woman with COVID-19, enrolled during active disease. V and J are TRBV28 and TRBJ1-5; D call uncertain. CDR3 in amino acids: CATSVPSGQLRQPQHF. The CDR3 DNA reads as TGTGCCACCTCGGTCCCAAGTGGTCAACTAAGACAGCCCCAGCATTTT.